The T cell receptor (beta chain) described here comes from a study of T-cell reconstitution after alpha-beta-depleted transplantation in children. Study-wide results and caveats: Roughly two months post-transplant, alpha-beta T cells reportedly originated from several hundred graft clones that had expanded.

V lost 9 bases to trimming and J lost 6 bases, with 10 bases between them. The CDR3 sequence is 12 residues long. Germline V gene lookup returns CDR1 KGHDR and CDR2 SFDVKD. This clonotype was observed at least ten times. Its target is not known. Unique molecular identifiers were used in preparing the TCRbeta library. Each CDR3 protein gets one entry after TCRdb re-called the PCR reads with MiXCR. The table shows about 110,000 distinct CDR3 sequences, with around 6.4% occurring only once. Material: PBMCs, mostly from graft donor cells, obtained 360 days after TCRalphabeta/CD19-depleted stem cell transplant. This chain links TRBV24-1 with TRBJ2-2, with no clear D. The TCR sequence derives from a male patient between 2 and 10 years old who had a stem cell transplant for acute lymphoblastic leukemia, so the T cells may come from the graft donor. CDR3 region: CATSDRAGELFF. CDR3 nucleotides: TGTGCCACCTCCGATAGGGCCGGGGAGCTGTTTTTT.